This TCR beta chain was found in a study of blood T cell repertoires in COVID-19. Germline V CDR1 and CDR2: KGHSH, LQKENI. J gave up 2 bases and V 2 bases, and 3 bases lay outside the gene matches. The CDR3 is made up of 15 amino acids. Per the original methods: Reference gene primer amplification in the assay estimated nucleated cell counts. Assay used: immunoSEQ multiplex PCR; TCRdb lists only in-frame clones, some missing. V, J and clone size were drawn from that table, and D and trimming were deduced from the DNA. The data contain a few hundred thousand clones, 85% to 90% of them singletons. Resolution of symptoms, clearance, or two negative PCRs was present in recovered Cohort 3 donors.

The chain links TRBV18 to TRBJ1-1; 9 nucleotides match TRBD1. This clonotype was obtained from a man aged 40-49 years who had recovered from COVID-19. The sample comprised PBMCs or T cells enriched from blood (not recorded which). The CDR3 sequence is CASSPETGGNTEAFF. CDR3 DNA: TGTGCCAGCTCACCAGAAACAGGGGGCAACACTGAAGCTTTCTTT.